This TCR beta chain comes out of a study of cytomegalovirus exposure and HLA in healthy donors. At the level of the study: The 110 or so validation repertoires were produced on the same platform as the roughly 660 repertoires of the first cohort. This was reported in a later analysis.

Points from the study as a whole: The tendency of first-cohort TCR clusters to co-occur in the roughly 110 validation repertoires was identified by a subsequent analysis. TCR beta chains numbering some 160 were designated cytomegalovirus-associated.

The assay was immunoSEQ multiplex PCR, and TCRdb's table has in-frame clones only and misses some. Among tens of thousands of clones listed, approximately 95% were seen once. Trimming removed 5 bases from V and 6 bases from J; junction bases left unmatched: 6. This CDR3 contains 15 residues. CDR1 SEHNR and CDR2 FQNEAQ come from the germline V gene (reference sequence). As to this clone: Its cognate antigen is unknown.

The TCR was taken from a woman aged 18-29 years in good health and CMV-seropositive. The chain couples TRBV7-9 to TRBJ1-4, with 10 bases that match TRBD1. Sample: PBMCs. The CDR3 nucleotides are TGTGCCAGCAGCCCTAGACAGGGGGCGGATGAAAAACTGTTTTTT. It translates to CASSPRQGADEKLFF.